Reported below is one T cell receptor beta chain. It lacks a known antigen. Nothing much larger sits one base from this clone, and base qualities are not available. The data originate from a study of memory CD4+ T cells and cytomegalovirus serostatus (dated by TCRdb to the late 2010s). Regarding the study in general: A total of roughly 35 healthy Belgian adults, of whom 9 were CMV seropositive and approximately 24 were CMV seronegative, were included in the cohort. To replicate a published TCR-based CMV serostatus classifier, the researchers sequenced the CD4+ memory TCRbeta repertoires of a Belgian cohort whose cytomegalovirus serostatus was known.

A FACSAria II was used to sort memory CD4+ T cells, defined as single viable CD3+CD4+CD8-CD45RO+ cells. CMV serostatus was determined using a Roche Elecsys assay that detects serum IgG against CMV pp150, pp28, p38 and p52. After thawing, total CD4+ T cells were enriched by positive selection with CD4 magnetic microbeads. The samples came from a different study that was designed specifically to examine the CD4+ T cell memory repertoire. Peripheral blood mononuclear cells were isolated and cryopreserved according to standard operating procedures, and serum was stored at -80 degrees C. CD3-PerCP (BW264/56), CD4-APC (RPA-T4), CD45RO-PE (UCHT1) and CD8-Pacific Orange (3B5) antibodies were used for staining, and non-viable cells were excluded with Sytox blue. Including cysteine and phenylalanine, the CDR3 has 16 amino acids. Just CDR3 DNA is preserved here, 48 bases in frame from base 1. The junction carries 12 bases between V and J, which are trimmed by 2 bases and 1 base respectively. Reading the germline V gene (reference sequence) gives CDR1 MNHEY and CDR2 SMNVEV.

Genomic DNA was extracted from sorted cells with the Quick-DNA Microprep Kit. Amplification of TCRbeta DNA was done with the immunoSEQ hsTCRbeta kit, following the protocol from the manufacturer. An Illumina MiSeq instrument was used to sequence the TCRbeta libraries. The source study handled its data this way. Once out-of-frame sequences had been removed, a few million distinct TCRbeta sequences were left, which works out to an average of around 67,000 per individual. Each individual was scored by the count of roughly 160 previously reported CMV-associated TCRbeta sequences and the total productive distinct TCRbeta count. A beta-binomial model was reimplemented in Python, and random forests from scikit-learn, run with default parameters, were trained on data from the US cohort. Classifier performance on the Belgian cohort was reported as the median AUC with percentile confidence intervals calculated over 10,000 bootstrap iterations. The source is immuneACCESS, and TCRdb retained only in-frame sequences with V and J called. Part of the clones is not carried over; for the studies checked, unresolved V genes explain less than half of this, and the remainder is unexplained. The V and J calls and clone size are taken from that table; D and trimming were inferred from the DNA. For this sample the table gives 64,000 or so clones, of which around 77% were detected only once. The top ten clonotypes cover approximately 0.81% of the sample.

On the study overall, not on this receptor specifically: A median bootstrapped AUC of roughly 0.94 with a 95% CI of 0.76-1.00 was achieved on the Belgian cohort by the original-framework classifier. Among the 164 previously reported CMV-associated TCRbeta sequences, some 62 showed up in the CD4+ memory repertoires, with each one found in between one and five individuals. Results were interpreted as suggesting that the CMV-associated TCR signature is largely present in the CD4+ memory repertoire. Only CD4+CD45RO+ memory cells were sequenced, unlike the original study, which covered naive and memory CD4+ and CD8+ populations. For predicting CMV serostatus, the median bootstrapped AUC was approximately 0.95 using the original framework and about 0.9 using a US-trained random forest.

The sequenced sample was memory CD4+ T cells from blood. Recombination connected TRBV27 to TRBJ2-1; no D gene call is confident. The clonotype was recovered from an adult in good health and CMV-seronegative. The CDR3 here reads CASSLTGGVSYNEQFF. In nucleotides, the sequence is TGTGCCAGCAGTTTAACCGGTGGGGTATCCTACAATGAGCAGTTCTTC.